This T cell receptor (beta chain) was captured by sequencing in a study of blood T cells in healthy people across ages (dated by TCRdb to 2015 to 2017). Broadly, across the study: In model experiments, roughly one uniquely barcoded TCR beta cDNA molecule per two T cells was captured by template switching. The study measured age-related changes in TCR beta repertoire diversity using deep sequencing normalized with unique cDNA molecular identifiers. Four age groups were formed from the donors: young (average approximately 16 years), middle-aged (around 39), aged (approximately 60) and long-lived (more than 75). Donors of different ages were randomly distributed across sequencing lanes to avoid experimental bias. The study analyzed two additional independent replicas of 1 million unique cDNA reads from the same blood draw for two donors, one aged 18 to 30 and one aged 80 or older. Here is what the overall study found, with its caveats: Observed TCR beta diversity per million T cells fell roughly linearly with age, and a significant reduction was already apparent by age around 40. Compared with the aged group, the long-lived group had more naive CD4+ T cells, fewer expanded clones and increased TCR diversity, suggesting age selection. Total diversity estimates from one million sequenced T cells were considered lower bounds and underestimates. Because the CMV infection status of the donors was unknown, age-related changes in expanded clonotypes may potentially have been confounded. Because profiling used bulk unsorted PBMCs, naive and antigen-experienced compartments could not be compared conclusively. A strong correlation was found between observed TCR beta diversity and the percentage of naive T cells measured by flow cytometry.

Counted from cysteine to phenylalanine, this CDR3 has 12 amino acids. Just the 36-base CDR3 DNA is kept, in frame starting at base 1. At the junction V is shortened by 3 bases and J by 6 bases, with 11 bases in between. The germline V gene (reference sequence) yields DFQATT for CDR1 and SNEGSKA for CDR2. Concerning this clonotype itself: Which antigen it targets is not known. Qualities for individual bases were not recorded, and no much larger clone is one base off.

Libraries were built with 5' RACE. Reads for this sample came from an Illumina HiSeq 2500. A second PCR of roughly 6 to 12 cycles was run with a J-beta primer mix and a sample-barcoded 5' primer. A template-switch 5' adaptor carrying 12 random nucleotides introduced a unique molecular identifier onto each TCR beta cDNA molecule. Each sample yielded at least 2.5 million CDR3-containing paired-end reads. All of the RNA was converted into first-strand cDNA using the Mint cDNA synthesis kit, with a TRBC-specific oligonucleotide serving as the primer. All cDNA was treated with uracil-DNA glycosylase and then went through a first 18-cycle PCR with the universal primers M1SS and BC2_uni_R. The original methods were these. For normalization, 1 million high-quality reads, each with a distinct molecular identifier, were randomly selected from each sample. Instead of being binned into consensus sequences, reads with shared molecular identifiers were discarded. CDR3 identification, clonotype clustering and error correction used MiTCR with a Q25 quality threshold and the strictest error-elimination algorithm. A nonparametric unseen species model with Euler transformation was used to estimate a lower bound on total TCR beta diversity. The public reads were reanalyzed by TCRdb: fastp trimming at Q25, MiXCR alignment, in-frame beta chains only. Each record represents a unique CDR3 protein, reported with the most common genes and DNA among its rows. For this entry, the V and J calls and clone size follow TCRdb and not the study's own pipeline. This sample gives hundreds of thousands of distinct CDR3 sequences in total; about 37% of them show up just once. The leading ten clones occupy 10% to 15% of the sample.

Systemically healthy Caucasian individuals from Russia, roughly 40 in total and aged about 6 to 95 years, were included as donors. Each donor gave ten milliliters of peripheral blood, collected into EDTA-treated Vacutainer tubes. Ficoll-Paque density-gradient centrifugation was used to isolate PBMCs, with at least 6 million per sample. Total RNA, at least 6 micrograms per sample, was extracted from PBMCs with Trizol reagent. For every donor, flow cytometry on a PBMC aliquot measured the percentage of naive CD45RAhigh/CD27high T cells. The V and J segments used are TRBV20-1 and TRBJ1-2; a weak D assignment points to TRBD1 (6 bases agree). This TCR came from a man aged 18 to 29 in good health. The sample consisted of blood. The nucleotide sequence is TGCAGTGCTAGGGCCGGGGGCGATGGCTACACCTTC. Translated, it gives CSARAGGDGYTF.